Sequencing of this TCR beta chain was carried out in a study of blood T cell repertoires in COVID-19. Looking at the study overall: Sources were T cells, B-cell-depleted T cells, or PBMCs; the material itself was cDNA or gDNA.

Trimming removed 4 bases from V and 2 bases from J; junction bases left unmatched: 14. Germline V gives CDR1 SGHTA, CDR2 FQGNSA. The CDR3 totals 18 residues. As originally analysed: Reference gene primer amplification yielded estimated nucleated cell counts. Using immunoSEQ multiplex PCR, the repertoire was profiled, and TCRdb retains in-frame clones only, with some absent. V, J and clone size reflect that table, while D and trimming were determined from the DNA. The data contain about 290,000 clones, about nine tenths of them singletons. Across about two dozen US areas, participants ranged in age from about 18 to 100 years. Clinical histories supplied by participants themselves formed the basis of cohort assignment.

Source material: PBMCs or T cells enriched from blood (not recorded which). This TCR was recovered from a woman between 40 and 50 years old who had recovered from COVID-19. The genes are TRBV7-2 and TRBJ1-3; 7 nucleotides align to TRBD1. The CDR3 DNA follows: TGTGCCAGCAGCTCAAGACAGGGTCTTTTGGTAGCTGGAAACACCATATATTTT. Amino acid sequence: CASSSRQGLLVAGNTIYF.